The rows below give T cell receptor beta chains drawn from one sample of a study of blood T cell repertoires in COVID-19. TCRdb keeps only in-frame clones here, not all; method: immunoSEQ multiplex PCR. Here the sample spans about 140,000 clones, 80% being singletons. Sequencing was carried out using peripheral blood. These receptors originate from a woman aged 45-65 years with acute or convalescent COVID-19. CDR3s include the opening cysteine and the closing phenylalanine or tryptophan. A D gene is named only where the DNA matches it firmly. Some rows mark clone size as missing; the rest say once, few, many or name a class of expanded clone.

len | j_gene | abundance | v_gene | d_gene | CDR3nt | CDR3aa
15 | TRBJ2-1 | NA | TRBV5-6 | NA | TGTGCCAGCAGCTTGGTGAGGGAACCCTACAATGAGCAGTTCTTC | CASSLVREPYNEQFF
13 | TRBJ1-1 | NA | TRBV19 | TRBD1 | TGTGCCAGCGACAGGGGGCTGAACACTGAAGCTTTCTTT | CASDRGLNTEAFF
18 | TRBJ2-3 | NA | TRBV6-1 | NA | TGTGCCAGCAGTGAAGAGGGAATAGTGCGGGGAAGCACAGATACGCAGTATTTT | CASSEEGIVRGSTDTQYF
15 | TRBJ2-7 | NA | TRBV19 | TRBD1 | TGTGCCAGTAGTATAACCGGGACAGGGGCTTACGAGCAGTACTTC | CASSITGTGAYEQYF
15 | TRBJ1-1 | NA | TRBV7-9 | TRBD1 | TGTGCCAGCAGCTTTTACGGACAGGGTAGCACTGAAGCTTTCTTT | CASSFYGQGSTEAFF
15 | TRBJ1-2 | once | TRBV4-2 | TRBD1 | TGTGCCAGCAGCCCCTTGCAGGGGGGCGAGAGTGGCTACACCTTC | CASSPLQGGESGYTF
15 | TRBJ1-2 | NA | TRBV2 | NA | TGTGCCAGCAGTGAACGGGGGGCTGCTAGTTATGGCTACACCTTC | CASSERGAASYGYTF
13 | TRBJ1-1 | NA | TRBV18 | NA | TGTGCCAGCTCACCGCCGAGCATCCCTGAAGCTTTCTTT | CASSPPSIPEAFF
13 | TRBJ1-2 | NA | TRBV7-2 | NA | TGTGCCAGCAGTACCGGGACTTTCTATGGCTACACCTTC | CASSTGTFYGYTF
16 | TRBJ1-6 | NA | TRBV6-5 | NA | TGTGCCAGCAGTTACGGGGGCTGGGGAGATAATTCACCCCTCCACTTT | CASSYGGWGDNSPLHF
15 | TRBJ1-5 | NA | TRBV6-2/TRBV6-3 | TRBD1 | TGTGCCAGCAGCGAACAACCGGGACAGAATCAGCCCCAGCATTTT | CASSEQPGQNQPQHF
14 | TRBJ2-7 | NA | TRBV6-2/TRBV6-3 | TRBD2 | TGTGCCAGCAGCCGCCCGGGACTAGCGGGCGAGCAGTACTTC | CASSRPGLAGEQYF
16 | TRBJ2-4 | NA | TRBV5-4 | NA | TGTGCCAGCAGCCCCGACATGGCCCTAGCCAAAAACATTCAGTACTTC | CASSPDMALAKNIQYF
14 | TRBJ2-7 | NA | TRBV7-6 | NA | TGTGCCAGCAGCTCAGGACTGGGGAAGTACGAGCAGTACTTC | CASSSGLGKYEQYF
16 | TRBJ2-7 | NA | TRBV6-2/TRBV6-3 | TRBD2 | TGTGCCAGCAGTCCCGGACTAGCTGGCACACCCTACGAGCAGTACTTC | CASSPGLAGTPYEQYF
14 | TRBJ1-4 | NA | TRBV27 | NA | TGTGCCAGCAGTTTATCCACGCCCCGGGAAAAACTGTTTTTT | CASSLSTPREKLFF
15 | TRBJ1-1 | NA | TRBV19 | NA | TGTGCCAGTAGTTGGCAGGAGGGTTTGAACACTGAAGCTTTCTTT | CASSWQEGLNTEAFF
15 | TRBJ2-5 | NA | TRBV19 | NA | TGTGCCAGTAGTATAGGGGGGACACAACAAGAGACCCAGTACTTC | CASSIGGTQQETQYF
14 | TRBJ1-2 | NA | TRBV6-2/TRBV6-3 | NA | TGTGCCAGCAGTTACCCCACTCAGGGTATCGGCTACACCTTC | CASSYPTQGIGYTF
15 | TRBJ1-3 | NA | TRBV6-2/TRBV6-3 | NA | TGTGCCAGCAGTTACGCAAGGAGCTCTGGAAACACCATATATTTT | CASSYARSSGNTIYF
15 | TRBJ1-6 | NA | TRBV19 | TRBD1 | TGTGCCAGTAAAGGGGCCGGGACAGCTAATTCACCCCTCCACTTT | CASKGAGTANSPLHF
15 | TRBJ2-7 | NA | TRBV7-8 | TRBD2 | TGTGCCAGCAGCCCCGGACTAGCGGGAACCTACGAGCAGTACTTC | CASSPGLAGTYEQYF
14 | TRBJ2-3 | NA | TRBV6-5 | TRBD1 | TGTGCCAGTCTTCCGGGACAGAGAAAGGATACGCAGTATTTT | CASLPGQRKDTQYF